These T cell receptor beta chains were read from a single sample in a study of blood T cells in healthy people across ages. TCRdb recomputed calls from the 5' RACE reads with MiXCR, one row per CDR3 protein. Of about 1.8 million distinct CDR3 sequences listed, 40% to 55% are singletons. Specimen: blood. Receptor source: a woman between 40 and 50 years old in good health. CDR3s include the opening cysteine and the closing phenylalanine or tryptophan. Each record gives: J gene, V gene, clone size, D gene, CDR3 protein. A D gene is named only where the DNA matches it firmly. Size is stated for part of the rows, as once, few or many counts, or as a class when the clone is expanded.

J: TRBJ2-3; V: TRBV5-1; size: few; D: -; CDR3: CASFQGGPTDTQYF
J: TRBJ2-3; V: TRBV15; size: -; D: -; CDR3: CATSRPERGRTDTQYF
J: TRBJ1-5; V: TRBV15; size: -; D: -; CDR3: CATSRVGSPYSNQPQHF
J: TRBJ2-5; V: TRBV7-9; size: -; D: -; CDR3: CASTWQAQETQYF
J: TRBJ2-3; V: TRBV15; size: once; D: TRBD2; CDR3: CATSRKREVQAQYF
J: TRBJ2-5; V: TRBV20-1; size: few; D: -; CDR3: CSARGINQETQYF
J: TRBJ2-4; V: TRBV5-1; size: -; D: TRBD1; CDR3: CASSSGTGDQEQYF
J: TRBJ2-5; V: TRBV6-2/TRBV6-3; size: -; D: TRBD1; CDR3: CASSWDRSEETQYF
J: TRBJ2-1; V: TRBV5-1; size: -; D: TRBD1; CDR3: CASSPTAGLTGGGQFF
J: TRBJ2-7; V: TRBV6-1; size: -; D: -; CDR3: CASSEGGAWEQYF
J: TRBJ2-3; V: TRBV12-3/TRBV12-4; size: few; D: TRBD2; CDR3: CASSPARGGTDTQYF
J: TRBJ1-1; V: TRBV10-3; size: few; D: TRBD1; CDR3: CATRQGQNTEAFF
J: TRBJ1-2; V: TRBV29-1; size: -; D: -; CDR3: CSVEDPRNYYGYTF
J: TRBJ2-1; V: TRBV15; size: -; D: TRBD2; CDR3: CATSAGLACEQFF
J: TRBJ1-2; V: TRBV15; size: -; D: TRBD1; CDR3: CATSGRTGDVYGYTF
J: TRBJ1-4; V: TRBV20-1; size: few; D: TRBD1; CDR3: CSARDQGAGEKLFF
J: TRBJ2-7; V: TRBV28; size: -; D: -; CDR3: CASSSSTGSLYEQYF
J: TRBJ2-5; V: TRBV9; size: few; D: -; CDR3: CASSPSNGRETQYF
J: TRBJ2-1; V: TRBV6-1; size: -; D: -; CDR3: CASSGPQGFGNEQFF
J: TRBJ2-1; V: TRBV20-1; size: -; D: -; CDR3: CSAWAGSSYEQFF
J: TRBJ1-6; V: TRBV20-1; size: -; D: -; CDR3: CSARRQPSSYNSPLHF
J: TRBJ1-1; V: TRBV10-3; size: -; D: TRBD1; CDR3: CAMIRGLGTEAFF
J: -; V: TRBV12-3/TRBV12-4; size: -; D: -; CDR3: CASRASGRGSYEQYF
J: TRBJ2-5; V: TRBV19; size: -; D: -; CDR3: CASSIALGQVRETRYF
J: TRBJ1-5; V: TRBV20-1; size: -; D: -; CDR3: CSARDRLSNQPQHF
J: TRBJ2-1; V: TRBV4-3; size: -; D: -; CDR3: CASSPTRLVNEQFF
J: TRBJ2-5; V: TRBV5-5; size: -; D: TRBD1; CDR3: CASSLSGQEARGETQYF
J: TRBJ1-1; V: TRBV6-2/TRBV6-3; size: -; D: -; CDR3: CASSSGTKPLNTEAFF
J: TRBJ1-2; V: TRBV2; size: -; D: -; CDR3: CASSDPQGKDYGYTF
J: TRBJ2-1; V: TRBV4-3; size: -; D: TRBD2; CDR3: CASSQTSGDNSYNEQFF
J: TRBJ1-5; V: TRBV4-2; size: -; D: -; CDR3: CASSPLGLNSNQPQHF
J: TRBJ2-3; V: TRBV20-1; size: -; D: TRBD2; CDR3: CSALGTSAFTDTQYF
J: TRBJ2-3; V: TRBV20-1; size: few; D: -; CDR3: CSAREPSGTDTQYF
J: TRBJ2-1; V: TRBV6-2/TRBV6-3; size: -; D: -; CDR3: CASSFRLAGEQFF
J: TRBJ2-2; V: TRBV6-4; size: many; D: -; CDR3: CASSDSSTGELFF
J: TRBJ2-5; V: TRBV27; size: -; D: -; CDR3: CASILLGDKETQYF
J: TRBJ2-7; V: TRBV27; size: few; D: -; CDR3: CASSLLYSSYEQYF
J: TRBJ2-3; V: TRBV14; size: few; D: TRBD2; CDR3: CASSQTSGGDAQYF
J: TRBJ2-5; V: TRBV13; size: -; D: -; CDR3: CASSLRRAQETQYF
J: TRBJ1-5; V: TRBV28; size: -; D: TRBD1; CDR3: CASSGQADLNQPQHF
J: TRBJ2-4; V: TRBV6-2/TRBV6-3; size: -; D: -; CDR3: CASSRDLHIQYF
J: TRBJ2-1; V: TRBV6-2/TRBV6-3; size: -; D: TRBD2; CDR3: CASSPLAGWGDEQFF
J: TRBJ2-5; V: TRBV12-3/TRBV12-4; size: few; D: -; CDR3: CASSEPGPETQYF
J: TRBJ1-1; V: TRBV6-2/TRBV6-3; size: -; D: -; CDR3: CASRTPGAEAFF
J: TRBJ1-5; V: TRBV29-1; size: -; D: -; CDR3: CSVEVDSNQPQHF
J: TRBJ2-7; V: TRBV7-9; size: few; D: TRBD1; CDR3: CASRLDRDEQYF
J: TRBJ2-7; V: TRBV4-3; size: -; D: -; CDR3: CASSPSPPSSYEQYF
J: TRBJ2-5; V: TRBV6-6; size: -; D: TRBD1; CDR3: CASSYGTGKGETQYF
J: TRBJ2-6; V: TRBV19; size: -; D: -; CDR3: CASTPIRGPLSGANVLTF
J: TRBJ2-1; V: TRBV28; size: few; D: -; CDR3: CASSHTPGPTRNEQFF
J: TRBJ2-1; V: TRBV5-1; size: few; D: TRBD2; CDR3: CASVPSSGVFDEQFF
J: TRBJ2-1; V: TRBV20-1; size: -; D: -; CDR3: CSARGEGVEQFF
J: TRBJ2-7; V: TRBV6-6; size: -; D: TRBD1; CDR3: CASSGRTGSWCEQYF
J: TRBJ2-3; V: TRBV4-2; size: -; D: TRBD2; CDR3: CASSPRGLAGDEDTQYF
J: TRBJ2-3; V: TRBV6-1; size: -; D: TRBD2; CDR3: CACSLRAGRTQTTDTQYF
J: TRBJ2-5; V: TRBV6-2/TRBV6-3; size: -; D: TRBD1; CDR3: CASTEGTGGGKETQYF
J: TRBJ2-3; V: TRBV6-5; size: few; D: -; CDR3: CASRVHRASGTDTQYF
J: TRBJ2-1; V: TRBV29-1; size: -; D: -; CDR3: CSVAGIGNEQFF
J: TRBJ2-7; V: TRBV5-5; size: few; D: -; CDR3: CASSLVGEGYEQYF
J: TRBJ2-7; V: TRBV12-5; size: -; D: -; CDR3: CASGLDSSYEQYF